This T cell receptor (beta chain) emerged from a study of blood T cell repertoires in COVID-19. Study background: COVID-19 samples, acute and convalescent, were from the United States, Italy and Spain. Sample material is recorded as cDNA or gDNA derived from T cells, B-cell-depleted T cells, or PBMCs.

Looked up from germline, CDR1 is LNHNV and CDR2 is YYDKDF (reference sequence). V was clipped by 0 bases and J by 1 base, with 12 bases between them. The CDR3 has 16 amino acids. Authors' data handling: Reference gene primers were amplified, and this amplification served to estimate nucleated cell counts. TCRdb keeps only in-frame clones here, not all; method: immunoSEQ multiplex PCR. The D gene and trimming were derived from the DNA, and the V and J assignments and clone size from that table. The table shows tens of thousands of clones, with approximately 83% occurring only once. The sample consisted of peripheral blood. The V call is TRBV15, the J call TRBJ1-1; the D is unclear. This clonotype was sampled from a woman aged 55-69 years with acute or convalescent COVID-19. CDR3 in amino acids: CATSRDYRVRNTEAFF. The CDR3 DNA is TGTGCCACCAGCAGAGATTATCGGGTCCGGAACACTGAAGCTTTCTTT.